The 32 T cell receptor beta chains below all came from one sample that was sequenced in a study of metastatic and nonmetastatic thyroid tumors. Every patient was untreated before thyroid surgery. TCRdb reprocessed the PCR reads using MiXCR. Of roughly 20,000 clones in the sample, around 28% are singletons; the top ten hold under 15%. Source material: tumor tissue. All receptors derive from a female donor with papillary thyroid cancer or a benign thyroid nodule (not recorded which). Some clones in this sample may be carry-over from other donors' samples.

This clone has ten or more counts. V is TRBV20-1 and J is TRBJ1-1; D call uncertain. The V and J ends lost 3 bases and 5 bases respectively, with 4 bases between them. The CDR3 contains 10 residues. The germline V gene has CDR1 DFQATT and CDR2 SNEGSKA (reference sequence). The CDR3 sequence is CSARQTEAFF. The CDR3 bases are TGCAGTGCTAGGCAGACTGAAGCTTTCTTT.

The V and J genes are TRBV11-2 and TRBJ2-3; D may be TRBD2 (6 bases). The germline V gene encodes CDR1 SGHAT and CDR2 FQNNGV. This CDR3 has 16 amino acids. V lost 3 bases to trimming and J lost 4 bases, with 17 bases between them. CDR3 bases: TGTGCCAGCAGCTTCCGAGGGGCAGGGAGGCCAGATACGCAGTATTTT. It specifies CASSFRGAGRPDTQYF.

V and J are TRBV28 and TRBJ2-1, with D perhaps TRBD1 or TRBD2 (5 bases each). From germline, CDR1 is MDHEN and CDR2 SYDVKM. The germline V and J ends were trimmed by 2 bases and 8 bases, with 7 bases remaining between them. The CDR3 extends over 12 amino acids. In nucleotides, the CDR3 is TGTGCCAGCAGTTTAATGGGGGATGAGCAGTTCTTC. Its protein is CASSLMGDEQFF.

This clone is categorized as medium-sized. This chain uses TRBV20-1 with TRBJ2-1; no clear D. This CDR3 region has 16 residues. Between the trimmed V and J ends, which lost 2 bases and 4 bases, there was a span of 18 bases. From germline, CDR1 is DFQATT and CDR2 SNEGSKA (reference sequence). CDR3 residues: CSARPRIVRHYNEQFF. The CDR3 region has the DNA TGCAGTGCTAGACCTAGGATAGTTCGGCATTACAATGAGCAGTTCTTC.

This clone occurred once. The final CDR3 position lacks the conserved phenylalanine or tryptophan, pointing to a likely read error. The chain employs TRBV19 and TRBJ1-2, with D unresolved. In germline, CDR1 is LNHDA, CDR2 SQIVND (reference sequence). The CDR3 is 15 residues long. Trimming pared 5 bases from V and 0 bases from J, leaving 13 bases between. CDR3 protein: CASSPSLLANYGYTD. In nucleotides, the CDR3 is TGTGCCAGTAGTCCCTCATTACTAGCTAACTATGGCTACACCGAC.

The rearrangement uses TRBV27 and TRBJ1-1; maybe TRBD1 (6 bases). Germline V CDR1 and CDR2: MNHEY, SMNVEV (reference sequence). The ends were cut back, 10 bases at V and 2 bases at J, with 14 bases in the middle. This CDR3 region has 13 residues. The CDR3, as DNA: TGTGCCACACCTCGGGGGGCTAACACTGAAGCTTTCTTT. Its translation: CATPRGANTEAFF.

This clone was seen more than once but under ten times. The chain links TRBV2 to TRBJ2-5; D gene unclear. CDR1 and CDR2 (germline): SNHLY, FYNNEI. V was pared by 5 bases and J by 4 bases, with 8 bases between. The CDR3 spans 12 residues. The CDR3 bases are TGTGCCAGCAGTTTATCCCGAGAGACCCAGTACTTC. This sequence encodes CASSLSRETQYF.

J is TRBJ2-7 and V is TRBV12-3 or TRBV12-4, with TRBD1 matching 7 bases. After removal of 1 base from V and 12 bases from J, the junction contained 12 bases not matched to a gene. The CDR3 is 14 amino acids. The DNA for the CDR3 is TGTGCCAGCAGTTTAGGGACAGGCACAGGTGTGGGGTACTTC. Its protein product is CASSLGTGTGVGYF.

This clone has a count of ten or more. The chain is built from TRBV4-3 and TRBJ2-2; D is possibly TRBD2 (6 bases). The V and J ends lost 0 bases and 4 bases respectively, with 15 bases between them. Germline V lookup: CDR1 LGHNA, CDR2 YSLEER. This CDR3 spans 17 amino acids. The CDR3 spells CASSQDPGQGGTGELFF. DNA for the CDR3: TGCGCCAGCAGCCAAGATCCTGGGCAGGGAGGCACCGGGGAGCTGTTTTTT.

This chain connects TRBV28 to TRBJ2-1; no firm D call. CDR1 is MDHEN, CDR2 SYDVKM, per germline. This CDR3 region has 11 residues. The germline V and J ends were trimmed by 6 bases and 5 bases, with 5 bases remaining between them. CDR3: CASRQNNEQFF. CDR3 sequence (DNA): TGTGCCAGCAGACAGAACAATGAGCAGTTCTTC.

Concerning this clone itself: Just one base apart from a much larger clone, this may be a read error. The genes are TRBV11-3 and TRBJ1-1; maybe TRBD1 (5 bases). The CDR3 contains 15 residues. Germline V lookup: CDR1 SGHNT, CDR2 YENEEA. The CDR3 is CVSSSVGAVNTEASF. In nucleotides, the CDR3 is TGTGTCAGCAGCTCGGTCGGGGCAGTGAACACTGAAGCTTCCTTT. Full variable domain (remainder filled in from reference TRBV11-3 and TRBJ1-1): EAGVVQSPRYKIIEKKQPVAFWCNPISGHNTLYWYLQNLGQGPELLIRYENEEAVDDSQLPKDRFSAERLKGVDSTLKIQPAELGDSAVYLCVSSSVGAVNTEASFGQGTRLTVV.

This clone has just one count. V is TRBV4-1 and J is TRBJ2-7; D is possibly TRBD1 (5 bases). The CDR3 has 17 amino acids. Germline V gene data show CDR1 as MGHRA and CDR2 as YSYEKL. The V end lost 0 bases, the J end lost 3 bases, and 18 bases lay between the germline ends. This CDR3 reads CASSQDARTRGIYEQYF. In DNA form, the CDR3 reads TGCGCCAGCAGCCAAGACGCCAGGACACGAGGAATCTACGAGCAGTACTTC.

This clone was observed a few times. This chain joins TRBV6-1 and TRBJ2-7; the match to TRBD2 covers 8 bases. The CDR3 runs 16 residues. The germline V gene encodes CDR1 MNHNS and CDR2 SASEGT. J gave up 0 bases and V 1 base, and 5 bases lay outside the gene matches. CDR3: CASSEGSGRGSYEQYF. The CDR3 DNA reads TGTGCCAGCAGTGAAGGGAGCGGGAGAGGCTCCTACGAGCAGTACTTC.

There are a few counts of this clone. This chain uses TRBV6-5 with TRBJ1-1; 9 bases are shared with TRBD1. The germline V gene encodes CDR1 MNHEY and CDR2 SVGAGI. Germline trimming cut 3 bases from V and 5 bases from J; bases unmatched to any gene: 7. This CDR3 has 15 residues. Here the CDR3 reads CASSYQQGALTEAFF. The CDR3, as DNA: TGTGCCAGCAGTTATCAACAGGGGGCGCTGACTGAAGCTTTCTTT.

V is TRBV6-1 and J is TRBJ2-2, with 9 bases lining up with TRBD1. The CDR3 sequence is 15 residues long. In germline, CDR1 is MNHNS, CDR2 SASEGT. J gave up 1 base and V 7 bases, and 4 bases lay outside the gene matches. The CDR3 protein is CASMGTGRNTGELFF. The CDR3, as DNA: TGTGCCAGCATGGGGACAGGGAGGAACACCGGGGAGCTGTTTTTT.

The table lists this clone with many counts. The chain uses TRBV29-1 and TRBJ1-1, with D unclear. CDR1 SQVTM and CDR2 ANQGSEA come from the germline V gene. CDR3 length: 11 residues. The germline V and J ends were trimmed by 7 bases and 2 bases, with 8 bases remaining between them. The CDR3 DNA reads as TGCAGCGGGAACAGAAACACTGAAGCTTTCTTT. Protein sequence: CSGNRNTEAFF.

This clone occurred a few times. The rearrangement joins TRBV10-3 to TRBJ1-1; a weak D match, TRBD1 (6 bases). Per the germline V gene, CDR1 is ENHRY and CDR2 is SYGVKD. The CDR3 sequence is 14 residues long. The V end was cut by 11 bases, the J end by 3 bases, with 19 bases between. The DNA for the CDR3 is TGTGCCTCCCAGGGAGGGGGTTGGGACACTGAAGCTTTCTTT. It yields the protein CASQGGGWDTEAFF.

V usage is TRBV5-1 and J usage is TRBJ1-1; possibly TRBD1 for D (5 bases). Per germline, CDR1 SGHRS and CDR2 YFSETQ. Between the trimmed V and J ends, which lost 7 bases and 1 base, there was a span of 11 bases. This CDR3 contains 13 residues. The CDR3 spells CASAGGGNTEAFF. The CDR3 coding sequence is TGCGCCAGCGCCGGGGGGGGGAACACTGAAGCTTTCTTT.

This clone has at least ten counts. The CDR3 region is CASSPLQGGRAEAFF. CDR3 coding DNA: TGTGCCAGCAGCCCCTTGCAGGGGGGGAGGGCTGAAGCTTTCTTT. The chain has TRBV9 and TRBJ1-1, with 7 nucleotides matching TRBD1. V lost 4 bases, J lost 6 bases, and 12 bases stayed unmatched. The CDR3 runs 15 residues. Looked up from germline, CDR1 is SGDLS and CDR2 is YYNGEE.

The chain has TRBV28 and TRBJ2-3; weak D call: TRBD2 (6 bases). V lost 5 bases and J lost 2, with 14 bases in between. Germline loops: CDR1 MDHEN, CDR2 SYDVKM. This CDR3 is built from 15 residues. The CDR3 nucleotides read TGTGCCAGCAGTCCCCGGAGGGAGCTCACAGATACGCAGTATTTT. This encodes CASSPRRELTDTQYF. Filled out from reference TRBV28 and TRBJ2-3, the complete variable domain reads DVKVTQSSRYLVKRTGEKVFLECVQDMDHENMFWYRQDPGLGLRLIYFSYDVKMKEKGDIPEGYSVSREKKERFSLILESASTNQTSMYLCASSPRRELTDTQYFGPGTRLTVL.

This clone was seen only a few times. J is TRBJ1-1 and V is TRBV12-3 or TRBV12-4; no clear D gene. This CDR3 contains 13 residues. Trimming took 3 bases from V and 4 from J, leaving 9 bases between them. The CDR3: CASSFRAATEAFF. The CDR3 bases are TGTGCCAGCAGTTTTAGGGCGGCCACTGAAGCTTTCTTT.

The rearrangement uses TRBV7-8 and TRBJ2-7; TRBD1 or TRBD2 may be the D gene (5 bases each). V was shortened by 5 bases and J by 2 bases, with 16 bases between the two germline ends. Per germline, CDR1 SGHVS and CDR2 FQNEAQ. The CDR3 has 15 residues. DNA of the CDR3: TGTGCCAGCAGCCCAGGTCTGGGGGTCACCTACGAGCAGTACTTC. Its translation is CASSPGLGVTYEQYF.

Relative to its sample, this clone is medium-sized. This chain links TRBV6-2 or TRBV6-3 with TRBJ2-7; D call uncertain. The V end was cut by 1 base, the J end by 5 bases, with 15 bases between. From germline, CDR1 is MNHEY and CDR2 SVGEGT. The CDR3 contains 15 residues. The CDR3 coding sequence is TGTGCCAGCAGTTACTATTCTGGACCAACCCACGAGCAGTACTTC. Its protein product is CASSYYSGPTHEQYF.

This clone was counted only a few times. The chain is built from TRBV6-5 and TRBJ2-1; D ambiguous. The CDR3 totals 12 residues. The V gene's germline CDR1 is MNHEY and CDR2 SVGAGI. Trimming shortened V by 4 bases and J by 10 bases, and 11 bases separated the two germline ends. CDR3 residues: CASSSSLEEQFF. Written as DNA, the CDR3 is TGTGCCAGCAGTTCGAGCTTAGAAGAGCAGTTCTTC.

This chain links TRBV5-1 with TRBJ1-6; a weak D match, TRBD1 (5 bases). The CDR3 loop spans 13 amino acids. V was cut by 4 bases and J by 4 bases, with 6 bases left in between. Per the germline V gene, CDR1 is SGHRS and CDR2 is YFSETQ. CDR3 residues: CASSDRYNSPLHF. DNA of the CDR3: TGCGCCAGCAGCGACAGATATAATTCACCCCTCCACTTT.

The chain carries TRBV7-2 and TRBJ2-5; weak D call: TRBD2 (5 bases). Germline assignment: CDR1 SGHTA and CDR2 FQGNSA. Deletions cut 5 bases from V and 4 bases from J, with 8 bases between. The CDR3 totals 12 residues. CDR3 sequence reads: CASSPGVETQYF. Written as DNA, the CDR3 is TGTGCCAGCAGCCCCGGGGTAGAGACCCAGTACTTC.

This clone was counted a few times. CDR3 DNA: TGTGCCAGCAGCAGATGGGGACAGCTGGATAATTCACCCCTCCACTTT. This translates into CASSRWGQLDNSPLHF. This chain joins TRBV11-2 and TRBJ1-6; 7 bases map to TRBD1. With 5 bases clipped from V and 5 bases from J, the junction kept 9 bases outside the gene matches. The germline CDR1 and CDR2 sequences are SGHAT and FQNNGV. The CDR3 is made up of 16 amino acids.

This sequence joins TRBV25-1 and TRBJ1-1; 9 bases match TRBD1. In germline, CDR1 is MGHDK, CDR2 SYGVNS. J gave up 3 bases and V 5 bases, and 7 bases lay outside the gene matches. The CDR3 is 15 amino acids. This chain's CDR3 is CASSIGWDRDTEAFF. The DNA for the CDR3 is TGTGCCAGCAGTATTGGATGGGACAGGGACACTGAAGCTTTCTTT.

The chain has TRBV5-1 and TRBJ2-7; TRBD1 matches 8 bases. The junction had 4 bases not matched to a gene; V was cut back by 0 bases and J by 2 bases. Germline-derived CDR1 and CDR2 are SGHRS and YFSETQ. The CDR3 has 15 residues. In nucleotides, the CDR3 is TGCGCCAGCAGCTTGGGCGGGACAGGCGCCTACGAGCAGTACTTC. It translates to CASSLGGTGAYEQYF.

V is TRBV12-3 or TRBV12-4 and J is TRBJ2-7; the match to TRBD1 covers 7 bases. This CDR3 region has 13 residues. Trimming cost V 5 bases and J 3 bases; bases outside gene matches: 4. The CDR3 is CASSGTAFYEQYF. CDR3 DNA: TGTGCCAGCAGTGGGACAGCCTTCTACGAGCAGTACTTC.

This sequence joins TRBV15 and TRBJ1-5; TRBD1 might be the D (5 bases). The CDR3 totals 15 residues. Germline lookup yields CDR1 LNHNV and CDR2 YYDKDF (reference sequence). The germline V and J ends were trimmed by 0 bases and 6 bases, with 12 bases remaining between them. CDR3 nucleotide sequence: TGTGCCACCAGCAGAGACAGGGAGGTTGGTCAGCCCCAGCATTTT. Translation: CATSRDREVGQPQHF.

The CDR3 DNA is TGTGCCAGTAGCTCAGGGTACGAGCAGTACTTC. It yields the protein CASSSGYEQYF. V gene TRBV19 combines with J gene TRBJ2-7, with D possibly being TRBD1 (5 bases). The ends were cut back, 6 bases at V and 4 bases at J, with 7 bases in the middle. This CDR3 has 11 residues. The V gene's germline CDR1 is LNHDA and CDR2 SQIVND (reference sequence).